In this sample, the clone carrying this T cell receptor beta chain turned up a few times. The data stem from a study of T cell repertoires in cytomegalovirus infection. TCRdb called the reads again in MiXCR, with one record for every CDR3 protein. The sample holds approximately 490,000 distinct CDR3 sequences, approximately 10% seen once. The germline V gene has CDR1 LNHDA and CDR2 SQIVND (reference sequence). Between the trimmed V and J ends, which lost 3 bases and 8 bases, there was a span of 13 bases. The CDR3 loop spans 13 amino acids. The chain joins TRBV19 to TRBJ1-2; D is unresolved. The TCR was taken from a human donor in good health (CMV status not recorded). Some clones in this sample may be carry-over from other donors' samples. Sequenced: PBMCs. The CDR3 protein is CASSISVVSGYTF. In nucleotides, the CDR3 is TGTGCCAGTAGTATCAGTGTGGTCAGCGGCTACACCTTC. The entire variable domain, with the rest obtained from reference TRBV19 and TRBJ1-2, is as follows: DGGITQSPKYLFRKEGQNVTLSCEQNLNHDAMYWYRQDPGQGLRLIYYSQIVNDFQKGDIAEGYSVSREKKESFPLTVTSAQKNPTAFYLCASSISVVSGYTFGSGTRLTVV.